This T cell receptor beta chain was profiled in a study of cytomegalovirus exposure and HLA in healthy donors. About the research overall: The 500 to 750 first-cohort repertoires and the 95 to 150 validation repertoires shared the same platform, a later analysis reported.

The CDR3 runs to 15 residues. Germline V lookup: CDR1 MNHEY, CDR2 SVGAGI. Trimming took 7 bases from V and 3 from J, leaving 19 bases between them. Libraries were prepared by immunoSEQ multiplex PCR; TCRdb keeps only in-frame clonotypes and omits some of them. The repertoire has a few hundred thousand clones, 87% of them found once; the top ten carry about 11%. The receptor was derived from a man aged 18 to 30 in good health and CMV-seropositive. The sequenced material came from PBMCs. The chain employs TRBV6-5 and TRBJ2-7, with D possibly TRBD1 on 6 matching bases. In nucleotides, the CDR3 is TGTGCCAGCACGGACAGCCAAGGAATGTTCTACGAGCAGTACTTC. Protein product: CASTDSQGMFYEQYF.